This TCR beta chain was sequenced for a study of T cell responses to AZD1222 COVID-19 vaccine. Sequenced by immunoSEQ multiplex PCR; TCRdb stores in-frame clones only, minus some. The sample has about 60,000 clones, approximately 86% seen once. Study-wide results and limits: At baseline, seropositivity was found in only a handful of AZD1222 recipients. Researchers took repertoire samples only after the peak T cell response had come. Two doses of AZD1222 preceded a rise in Spike-specific TCR breadth and depth. White British people made up most donors, females outnumbered males, and clonal diversity was possibly underestimated.

This CDR3 spans 13 amino acids. Unmatched junction bases numbered 10, after V lost 6 bases and J lost 14 bases. A note on this clone: Antigen specificity is unknown.

This specimen was peripheral blood, taken on day 0 of AZD1222 vaccination. This TCR derives from an adult in good health. The rearrangement joins TRBV12-3 or TRBV12-4 to TRBJ1-6; the match to TRBD1 covers 7 bases. CDR3 amino acids: CASRNGQVGALHF. In nucleotides, the CDR3 is TGTGCCAGCAGAAATGGACAGGTCGGGGCCCTCCACTTT.